The 23 T cell receptor beta chains in this list originate from one sample, sequenced in a study of CD8+ T cells in alopecia areata. Cell sorting was performed on pooled cutaneous lymph node cells with CD4, CD8alpha, NKG2D, NKG2ACE and other markers. Extraction and reverse transcription of RNA yielded cDNA as the sequencing template. The repertoire was sequenced with immunoSEQ multiplex PCR; TCRdb's copy has only in-frame clones and lacks some. In total the sample includes roughly 260,000 clones, none of them seen once. Sequencing was performed on CD4+ T cells sorted from a lymph node. The source is a C3H/HeJ mouse with alopecia areata. Strain MHC haplotype: H2-k.

The table lists this clone with a few counts. Gene names follow the mouse nomenclature. With the read ending 4 residues before the CDR3 end, the germline J gene is used to fill in that end. This chain joins TRBV1 and TRBJ2-3; D is unclear. CDR1 and CDR2 (germline): NSQYPW, LRSPGD (reference sequence). Trimming stripped 6 bases from V and 3 bases from J, with 7 bases between. This CDR3 has 12 amino acids. The CDR3 bases that were read are TGCACCTGCAGGAAGAGGGCAGAA. The encoded protein is CTCRKRAE. The full CDR3 reads CTCRKRAETLYF. The full variable domain, completed using reference TRBV1 and TRBJ2-3, is VTLLEQNPRWRLVPRGQAVNLRCILKNSQYPWMSWYQQDLQKQLQWLFTLRSPGDKEVKSLPGADYLATRVTDTELRLQVANMSQGRTLYCTCRKRAETLYFGSGTRLTVL.

Comment on this clone: Here the gene names and germline are mouse. The CDR3 is cut off 4 residues early in the read; its end comes from the germline J gene. The rearrangement uses TRBV5 and TRBJ2-1, with 8 bases fitting TRBD1. Germline lookup yields CDR1 LGHNA and CDR2 YNLKQL (reference sequence). The junction had 1 base not matched to a gene; V was cut back by 2 bases and J by 4 bases. CDR3 length equals 14 residues. The part of the CDR3 DNA that was read is TGTGCCAGCAGCCAAAGGACAGGGTATGCT. This codes for CASSQRTGYA. The whole CDR3 reads CASSQRTGYAEQFF.

This clone occurred a few times. Gene names follow the mouse nomenclature. The read comes to an end 3 residues before the CDR3 does, leaving the germline J gene to fill in the end. The sample carries other DNA sequences with the same CDR3. This chain joins TRBV1 and TRBJ1-6; 8 bases are shared with TRBD1. TRBJ1-6 qualifies as an ORF whose function is uncertain. The ends lost 2 bases at V and 7 bases at J; junction bases unmatched: 4. The CDR3 runs 15 residues. The germline CDR1 and CDR2 sequences are NSQYPW and LRSPGD (reference sequence). The CDR3 DNA, read in part, is TGCACCTGCAGTGCACAGGGGGCGGGGAATTCGCCC. This encodes CTCSAQGAGNSP. The CDR3, in full, reads CTCSAQGAGNSPLYF.

As regards this clone: The listed genes are named as in mouse. The read ends 4 residues early relative to the CDR3; the germline J gene fills the gap. Other DNA sequences from this sample encode an identical CDR3 as well. The chain carries TRBV14 and TRBJ2-5; 12 bases fit TRBD2. Germline V gene data show CDR1 as SGHDT and CDR2 as FRDEAV. Losses at the gene ends were 5 bases for V and 1 base for J; bases not matched to a gene: 2. The CDR3 is made up of 15 amino acids. CDR3 loop: CASSRDWGDQDTQYF. CDR3 DNA, as far as it was read: TGTGCCAGCAGCCGGGACTGGGGGGACCAAGAC.

This clone was detected a few times. Gene names and germline match the mouse. The CDR3 end lies 4 residues beyond the end of the read and is filled in from the germline J gene. This rearrangement joins TRBV12-1 to TRBJ1-2; tentatively, D is TRBD1 (5 bases). Per germline, CDR1 SGHSN and CDR2 HYEKVE. Trimming pared 4 bases from V and 1 base from J, leaving 9 bases between. The CDR3 loop spans 13 amino acids. The CDR3 DNA, read in part, is TGTGCCAGCTCGGCAGGGAAAAACTCC. Residues: CASSAGKNS. Given in full, the CDR3 is CASSAGKNSDYTF. Using reference TRBV12-1 and TRBJ1-2 for the parts outside the CDR3, the full variable domain is DSGVVQSPRHIIKEKGGRSVLTCIPISGHSNVVWYQQTLGKELKFLIQHYEKVERDKGFLPSRFSVQQFDDYHSEMNMSALELEDSAMYFCASSAGKNSDYTFGSGTRLLVI.

This clone came up a few times. Gene and germline names: mouse. The part of the CDR3 DNA that was read is TGCACCTGCAGTGGGGGACTGGGGGGGTTTAACCAAGAC. Protein: CTCSGGLGGFNQD. The full CDR3 protein reads CTCSGGLGGFNQDTQYF. V is TRBV1 and J is TRBJ2-5, with TRBD2 identical over 13 bases. The CDR3 extends 4 residues past the end of the read, so its final part is completed from the germline J gene. Germline V gene data show CDR1 as NSQYPW and CDR2 as LRSPGD (reference sequence). The CDR3 contains 17 residues. J gave up 0 bases and V 4 bases, and 4 bases lay outside the gene matches.

This clone turned up a few times. Any gene name here is a mouse gene name. The sequenced fragment ends 3 residues before the CDR3 boundary, so the rest is inferred from the germline J gene. The chain has TRBV19 and TRBJ1-6; D remains ambiguous. TRBJ1-6 is flagged as an ORF with uncertain function. The CDR3 sequence is 14 residues long. V was trimmed by 4 bases and J by 3 bases, leaving 8 bases between them. Per germline, CDR1 FNHDT and CDR2 SITEND (reference sequence). CDR3 DNA (partial): TGTGCCAGCAGTTACAGAAACTATAATTCGCCC. Translating gives CASSYRNYNSP. The entire CDR3 protein reads CASSYRNYNSPLYF.

Points on this clone: Any gene name here is a mouse gene name. The read ends 4 residues early relative to the CDR3; the germline J gene fills the gap. This rearrangement joins TRBV17 to TRBJ2-3, with TRBD2 identical over 9 bases. V shed 6 bases and J 0 bases; nucleotides not matched to a gene: 1. Germline V gives CDR1 MNHDT, CDR2 YYDKIL. CDR3 length: 14 amino acids. CDR3 protein: CASRTGGSAETLYF. Partial CDR3 DNA: TGTGCTAGCAGGACTGGGGGAAGTGCAGAA.

Notes on this clone: This may be a read error, as it is one base from a much larger clone. The genes are named according to mouse. Sequencing ends 4 residues short of the CDR3 end; the germline J gene provides the rest. Other DNA sequences in the sample encode the same CDR3. This chain links TRBV13-3 with TRBJ1-2; D may be TRBD1 (6 bases). Germline V lookup: CDR1 NNHDY, CDR2 SYVADS. This CDR3 contains 13 residues. Trimming took 5 bases from V and 1 from J, leaving 9 bases between them. The CDR3 loop reads CASSPTGNSDYTF. The CDR3 bases that were read are TGTGCCAGCAGCCCGACAGGAAACTCC.

This clone was detected only a few times. All gene names here are mouse names. The read terminates 4 residues ahead of where the CDR3 ends, so the germline J gene completes it. The genes are TRBV5 and TRBJ1-1; TRBD1 is a possible D gene (5 bases). Trimming cost V 0 bases and J 3 bases, with 11 bases left between them. The CDR3 is 15 amino acids. Germline lookup yields CDR1 LGHNA and CDR2 YNLKQL (reference sequence). The sequenced part of the CDR3 DNA is TGTGCCAGCAGCCAAGAGGCAGGGCCCGACACA. It yields the protein CASSQEAGPDT. The entire CDR3 protein reads CASSQEAGPDTEVFF.

To note about this clone: These gene names are mouse names. Sequencing ends 4 residues short of the CDR3 end; the germline J gene provides the rest. At the DNA level, this CDR3 is encoded by other sequences in the same sample as well. V and J are TRBV19 and TRBJ2-7, with 8 bases that match TRBD2. Germline V gene lookup returns CDR1 FNHDT and CDR2 SITEND (reference sequence). The CDR3 runs 13 residues. The CDR3 bases that were read are TGTGCCAGCAGTATAGGACTGGGGTAT. It codes for CASSIGLGY. In full, the CDR3 reads CASSIGLGYEQYF.

Worth noting for this clone: These gene names are mouse names. The DNA read from the CDR3 is TGTGCCAGCAGTTCCCGAAGGAGGGAAGAC. Translated, it gives CASSSRRRED. The complete CDR3 reads CASSSRRREDTQYF. The genes are TRBV13-1 and TRBJ2-5, with unresolved D. The DNA ends 4 residues before the CDR3 does, and the rest of the CDR3 is filled in from the germline J gene. Germline V lookup: CDR1 NSHNY, CDR2 SYGAGN. CDR3 length: 14 amino acids.

This clone was counted a few times. Mouse gene names apply. The missing CDR3 end, 4 residues past where the read stops, is filled in from the germline J gene. The chain combines TRBV1 with TRBJ2-7; 10 bases match TRBD2. In germline, CDR1 is NSQYPW, CDR2 LRSPGD (reference sequence). V trimming: 5 bases; J trimming: 3 bases; junction bases outside the gene matches: 4. The CDR3 loop spans 14 amino acids. The CDR3 region is CTCSPDWGVYEQYF. Incomplete CDR3 DNA: TGCACCTGCAGTCCCGACTGGGGGGTCTAT.

Concerning this clone: Gene names are mouse gene names. CDR3 DNA, as far as it was read: TGTGCCAGCAGTATCCCCAGGGCCACCGGG. Translating gives CASSIPRATG. The entire CDR3 protein is CASSIPRATGQLYF. The chain links TRBV19 to TRBJ2-2; TRBD1 might be the D (5 bases). The read halts 4 residues ahead of the CDR3 end, with the missing end drawn from the germline J gene. Germline V gives CDR1 FNHDT, CDR2 SITEND (reference sequence). The CDR3 totals 14 residues. V was clipped by 2 bases and J by 4 bases, with 9 bases between them.

This clone was counted a few times. Here the gene names and germline are mouse. The read ends 4 residues shy of where the CDR3 ends; the end is completed using the germline J gene. The chain employs TRBV31 and TRBJ2-4; D is perhaps TRBD2 (6 bases). The CDR3 consists of 15 residues. Germline V gives CDR1 GKSSPN, CDR2 SITVG. V lost 0 bases and J 0 bases, leaving 10 bases between the germline ends. Partial CDR3 DNA: TGTGCCTGGAGTCTACATGGGGGTAGTCAAAAC. This codes for CAWSLHGGSQN. In full, the CDR3 is CAWSLHGGSQNTLYF.

This clone was counted only a few times. Germline and genes: mouse. The CDR3 extends 4 residues past the end of the read, so its final part is completed from the germline J gene. The rearrangement links TRBV13-1 to TRBJ2-4; 10 bases line up with TRBD2. With 0 bases clipped from V and 3 bases from J, the junction kept 7 bases outside the gene matches. The CDR3 is made up of 17 amino acids. From germline, CDR1 is NSHNY and CDR2 SYGAGN. This CDR3 reads CASSDALGGRGQNTLYF. The sequenced part of the CDR3 DNA is TGTGCCAGCAGTGATGCTCTGGGGGGGCGCGGACAAAAC.

Comments on this clone: Mouse gene names and germline throughout. Other DNA sequences in this sample translate to the same CDR3. The DNA read from the CDR3 is TGTGCCAGCAGCCATCCGGGACAGGGGTATGCT. Its translation is CASSHPGQGYA. The whole CDR3 protein is CASSHPGQGYAEQFF. The J gene is TRBJ2-1, the V gene TRBV5, with 10 bases identical to TRBD1. The read comes to an end 4 residues before the CDR3 does, leaving the germline J gene to fill in the end. Germline loops: CDR1 LGHNA, CDR2 YNLKQL (reference sequence). CDR3 size: 15 residues. Trimming took 3 bases from V and 4 from J; bases not matched to a gene: 3.

This clone turned up a few times. Mouse germline and gene names are used. Read coverage stops 4 residues before the CDR3 terminus; the germline J gene supplies the remainder. V gene TRBV13-1 combines with J gene TRBJ2-1; tentatively, D is TRBD1 (5 bases). V lost 3 bases, J lost 5 bases, and 12 bases lay in between. The CDR3 spans 14 residues. The germline CDR1 and CDR2 sequences are NSHNY and SYGAGN. The CDR3 region is CASSVRGGDAEQFF. Incomplete CDR3 DNA: TGTGCCAGCAGTGTACGGGGAGGGGATGCT.

Of note for this clone: Gene names and germline match the mouse. The read ends 4 residues early relative to the CDR3; the germline J gene fills the gap. The chain has TRBV13-1 and TRBJ1-1, with TRBD1 as a possible D gene (6 bases). The CDR3 contains 13 residues. CDR1 is NSHNY, CDR2 SYGAGN, per germline. Partial CDR3 DNA: TGTGCCAGCAGTTCTGGGGGGGCGCGA. Amino acid sequence: CASSSGGAR. The CDR3, in full, reads CASSSGGAREVFF.

On this clone itself: The gene names here belong to mouse. The CDR3 is cut off 4 residues early in the read; its end comes from the germline J gene. Other DNA sequences of this sample code for an identical CDR3. V is TRBV19 and J is TRBJ1-1; D is possibly TRBD1 (6 bases). The CDR3 loop spans 14 amino acids. Germline CDR1 FNHDT, CDR2 SITEND (reference sequence). The CDR3 reads CASSIRTGRTEVFF. CDR3 bases read: TGTGCCAGCAGTATAAGAACAGGGAGAACA.

To note about this clone: Genes and germline come from the mouse. The CDR3 end is not reached by the read, which stops 3 residues before it; the germline J gene fills it in. The chain carries TRBV5 and TRBJ1-6; 7 bases map to TRBD1. TRBJ1-6 is given ORF status, its function remaining uncertain. CDR3 size: 17 residues. CDR1 is LGHNA, CDR2 YNLKQL, per germline (reference sequence). V lost 0 bases, J lost 3 bases, and 5 bases stayed unmatched. The CDR3 spells CASSQDSDRDYNSPLYF. Partial CDR3 DNA: TGTGCCAGCAGCCAAGATAGTGACAGGGACTATAATTCGCCC.

This clone has a handful of counts. Gene names are mouse gene names. The read terminates 4 residues ahead of where the CDR3 ends, so the germline J gene completes it. This chain uses TRBV13-3 with TRBJ2-4; 7 bases match TRBD1. Germline assignment: CDR1 NNHDY and CDR2 SYVADS. CDR3 size: 13 residues. CDR3 DNA (partial): TGTGCCAGCAGTGAGACAGGGTGGAAC. It codes for CASSETGWN. The CDR3 reads in full as CASSETGWNTLYF.

This clone was detected only a few times. Mouse names are used for the genes. Coverage ceases 4 residues before the CDR3 finishes, and the germline J gene fills in the end. The chain joins TRBV14 to TRBJ2-2; 10 positions match TRBD1. The V and J ends lost 5 bases and 4 bases, in that order; junction bases with no gene match: 8. This CDR3 is built from 16 residues. CDR1 is SGHDT and CDR2 is FRDEAV in the germline V gene. The sequenced part of the CDR3 DNA is TGTGCCAGCAGCCAATCCGGGACAGGGGCCACCGGG. Translated: CASSQSGTGATG. The CDR3, in full, reads CASSQSGTGATGQLYF.